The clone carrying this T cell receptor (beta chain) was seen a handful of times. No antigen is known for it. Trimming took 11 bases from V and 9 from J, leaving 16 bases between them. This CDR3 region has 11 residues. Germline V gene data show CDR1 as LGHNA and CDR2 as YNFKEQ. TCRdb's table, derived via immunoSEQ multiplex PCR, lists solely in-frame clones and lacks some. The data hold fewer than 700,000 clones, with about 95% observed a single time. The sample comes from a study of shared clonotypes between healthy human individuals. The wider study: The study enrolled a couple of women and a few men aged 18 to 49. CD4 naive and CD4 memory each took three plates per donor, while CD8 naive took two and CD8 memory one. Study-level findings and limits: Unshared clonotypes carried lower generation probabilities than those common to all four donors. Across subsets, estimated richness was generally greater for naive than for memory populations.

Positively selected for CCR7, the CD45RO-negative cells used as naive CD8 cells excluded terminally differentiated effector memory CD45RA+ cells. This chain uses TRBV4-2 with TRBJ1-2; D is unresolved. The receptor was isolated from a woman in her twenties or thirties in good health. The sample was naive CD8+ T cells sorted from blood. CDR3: CASGQSRSYTF. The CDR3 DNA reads TGTGCCTCCGGGCAGTCCCGGAGCTACACCTTC.